The clone carrying this TCR beta chain has ten or more counts. The target antigen is unknown. Sample time point: patch test 2, 6 weeks after DPC sensitization. Treatment specified: therapeutic diphenylcyclopropenone sensitization with weekly scalp DPC. TCRdb passed the RACE reads through MiXCR, listing each CDR3 protein once. The sample has fewer than 85,000 distinct CDR3 sequences; roughly 10% are singletons. The sample comes from a study of human T cells and chemical hapten exposure. The V end was cut by 1 base, the J end by 1 base, with 5 bases between. The CDR3 extends over 14 amino acids. Germline values: CDR1 SGHRS, CDR2 YFSETQ. General study points: With DPC sensitization, TCRs exceeding 1 in 1000 frequency showed no change. There were significantly more large CDR3 similarity clusters among expanded TCRs than among controls.

The TCR sequence derives from a woman aged 30 to 39 with alopecia areata. Some clones in this sample may be carry-over from other donors' samples. This chain joins TRBV5-1 and TRBJ2-2; D uncertain. Sequencing used whole blood, obtained in connection with sensitization to the hapten diphenylcyclopropenone (DPC). In DNA, the CDR3 is TGCGCCAGCAGCTTGTTGGGGAACACCGGGGAGCTGTTTTTT. Protein sequence: CASSLLGNTGELFF. The entire variable domain, with the rest obtained from reference TRBV5-1 and TRBJ2-2, is as follows: KAGVTQTPRYLIKTRGQQVTLSCSPISGHRSVSWYQQTPGQGLQFLFEYFSETQRNKGNFPGRFSGRQFSNSRSEMNVSTLELGDSALYLCASSLLGNTGELFFGEGSRLTVL.